Sequencing of this T cell receptor beta chain was carried out in a study of T cell changes during pregnancy in multiple sclerosis (dated by TCRdb to the late 2010s). For the wider study: The study looked at changes in the T cell repertoire across pregnancy in women with multiple sclerosis.

To prepare the library, the immunoSEQ multiplex PCR assay was applied. The clones in this table, taken by TCRdb from immuneACCESS, are in-frame only. Not every clone is retained; where verified, under half of the shortfall comes from an unresolved V gene, and the cause of the rest is unknown. The sample table contains tens of thousands of clones; only one count was recorded for approximately 90% of them. Of the sample, just over 0.55% falls within the top ten clones. On this clone: Its antigen is unknown. No quality values exist for individual bases; no much larger clone is one base distant.

Trimming at the junction amounts to 4 bases on V and 7 bases on J, and the germline ends lie 14 bases apart. The CDR3, cysteine through phenylalanine, is 14 amino acids long. The read is trimmed to its CDR3 DNA, 42 bases read in frame from base 1. CDR1 is given as LNHDA and CDR2 as SQIVND, both from the germline V gene (reference sequence). This material consisted of CD4+ T cells from peripheral blood mononuclear cells, taken in the first trimester of pregnancy. The receptor was derived from a female donor with multiple sclerosis, enrolled in a pregnancy study. This sequence uses TRBV19 and TRBJ2-1, with TRBD2 as a weak D call on 6 bases. The nucleotide sequence reads as follows: TGTGCCAGTAGTAACTTAGCGGCCGGGAATGAGCAGTTCTTC. Its amino acids are CASSNLAAGNEQFF.